Listed here is a single TCR beta chain. Antigen: not known. Repertoires were generated with immunoSEQ multiplex PCR, while TCRdb's copy carries only in-frame clones and drops some. Among some 100,000 clones listed, about 90% were seen once. The source of the sample is a study of graft-versus-host responses after intestinal transplantation. The CDR3 sequence is 13 residues long. Germline assignment: CDR1 MNHNS and CDR2 SASEGT. Trimming pared 6 bases from V and 4 bases from J, leaving 13 bases between. The sequencing here drew on unstimulated CD4+ T cells sorted from spleen or lymph node cells, taken before transplant. The chain combines TRBV6-1 with TRBJ2-7, with D tentatively TRBD1 (6 bases). The TCR sequence derives from a human donor who was the organ donor for an intestinal transplant. CDR3 region: CASSQGLVYEQYF. The CDR3 region has the DNA TGTGCCAGCAGCCAGGGGTTGGTGTACGAGCAGTACTTC.